This T cell receptor (beta chain) was identified in a study of shared clonotypes between healthy human individuals. The ends were cut back, 2 bases at V and 7 bases at J, with 12 bases in the middle. Germline V gives CDR1 SGDLS, CDR2 YYNGEE. The CDR3 runs 13 residues. TCRdb's copy holds only in-frame clones and misses some; the assay was immunoSEQ multiplex PCR. The sample includes over a million clones, approximately 98.5% of them seen just once. This chain links TRBV9 with TRBJ1-2; no definite D call. The clonotype was recovered from a man aged 25-45 years in good health. Sequencing was carried out using naive CD4+ T cells sorted from blood. Subset denoted: CD45RA+ positively selected. The CDR3: CASSVSPDSGYTF. The CDR3 nucleotides read TGTGCCAGCAGCGTCTCACCTGACTCTGGCTACACCTTC. Variable domain in full (rest from reference TRBV9 and TRBJ1-2): DSGVTQTPKHLITATGQRVTLRCSPRSGDLSVYWYQQSLDQGLQFLIQYYNGEERAKGNILERFSAQQFPDLHSELNLSSLELGDSALYFCASSVSPDSGYTFGSGTRLTVV.